This T cell receptor (beta chain) was documented in a study of patients and donors after allogeneic stem cell transplantation. The CDR3 covers 16 residues. V was clipped by 2 bases and J by 2 bases; unmatched bases: 7. Germline V gene sequence: CDR1 SGHDN, CDR2 FVKESK. TCRdb re-called the RT-PCR reads through MiXCR, storing one row per CDR3 protein. The sample has 900,000 to 1,000,000 distinct CDR3 sequences; over 15% are singletons. Sequenced input: blood, either unsorted or a sorted T cell fraction (not recorded which). The receptor's source is a human donor who was either an allogeneic HSCT recipient or a stem cell or donor lymphocyte infusion donor (not recorded which). It is not recorded whose cells these are; they may come from a transplant donor. The gene calls are TRBV14 and TRBJ2-7; 9 positions agree with TRBD2. CDR3 sequence: CASSQQLAGSTYEQYF. The CDR3 DNA reads as TGTGCCAGCAGCCAACAGCTAGCGGGATCGACCTACGAGCAGTACTTC.